The clone carrying this T cell receptor (beta chain) was detected ten times or more. The antigen is not known. Sample-barcoded 5' priming and a J-beta primer mix drove a second PCR of roughly 6 to 12 cycles. Every sample returned 2.5 million or more CDR3-containing paired-end reads. TCRdb re-derived calls from the 5' RACE reads in MiXCR, one entry per CDR3 protein. The table lists 910,000 or so distinct CDR3 sequences, 45% to 60% of them singletons. This entry comes from a study of blood T cells in healthy people across ages. Study details: About one barcoded beta molecule per two T cells was captured by template switching.

Trimming at V came to 7 bases and at J to 5 bases, leaving 7 bases not matched to a gene. The CDR3 is made up of 12 amino acids. Germline CDR1 SQVTM, CDR2 ANQGSEA. Whole-study findings and limits: With age, beta diversity per million T cells declined roughly linearly, significantly by approximately 41.

Drawn from each donor were around 9.1 milliliters of peripheral blood. This rearrangement joins TRBV29-1 to TRBJ2-7, with 8 bases fitting TRBD2. Source material: blood. The TCR sequence derives from a woman aged 60-75 years in good health. Here the CDR3 DNA reads TGCAGCGCGATGACTAGCGTTGACGAGCAGTACTTC. This translates into CSAMTSVDEQYF.